The source of this T cell receptor beta chain is a study of cytomegalovirus exposure and HLA in healthy donors. General study findings and limits: Of the V segments, some could not be distinguished, including TRBV6-2 and TRBV6-3, and were excluded. Across HLA loci, a later analysis found differing TCR association rates, with DRB1 most and HLA-C fewest. Researchers had no immune exposure information except CMV serostatus available.

Points on this clone: Its antigen is unidentified.

Researchers ran the PCR with 60 Vbeta and 13 Jbeta primers. Sequenced by immunoSEQ multiplex PCR; TCRdb stores in-frame clones only, minus some. The profile covers about 160,000 clones, with roughly 80% appearing a single time and 2.4% taken by the ten largest. CDR3 length: 16 amino acids. Germline assignment: CDR1 SGHRS and CDR2 YFSETQ. Between the trimmed V and J ends, which lost 1 base and 1 base, there was a span of 14 bases. J is TRBJ2-5 and V is TRBV5-1; maybe TRBD1 (5 bases). Sequencing was performed on PBMCs. The TCR originated in a male donor in good health and CMV-seronegative. In DNA form, the CDR3 reads TGCGCCAGCAGCTTGTCAGGGAAAAGCCTCCAAGAGACCCAGTACTTC. It translates to CASSLSGKSLQETQYF.